This T cell receptor beta chain was observed in a study of neurological immune-mediated disorders. A blood bank in Maryland, USA, provided the volunteers who served as healthy controls. Germline CDR1 reads DFQATT; CDR2 reads SNEGSKA (reference sequence). Trimming at V came to 1 base and at J to 7 bases, leaving 14 bases not matched to a gene. The CDR3 is 16 amino acids. With 10-nucleotide random UMIs included, cDNA was synthesized by 5'RACE. MiXCR, applied by TCRdb to the 5' RACE reads, yields one record per CDR3 protein. This table holds more than 70,000 distinct CDR3 sequences, roughly 18% found once. As for this clonotype: This clone may be a read error of a much larger clone one base away.

The V call is TRBV20-1, the J call TRBJ2-5; 8 bases match TRBD2. Material: PBMCs. The receptor's source is a woman aged 40-49 years in good health. The CDR3 DNA follows: TGCAGTGCTAGAGGGACTAGCTGGTTCTCGTTTGGGACCCAGTACTTC. Protein: CSARGTSWFSFGTQYF.